A single sample gave rise to the 19 T cell receptor beta chains below, sequenced in a study of T cell repertoires in cytomegalovirus infection. TCRdb re-derived calls from the reads in MiXCR, one entry per CDR3 protein. Of approximately 140,000 distinct CDR3 sequences listed, more than 20% are singletons. Their antigens remain unidentified. Material for sequencing was PBMCs, sequenced either directly or after in vitro stimulation (not recorded which). The receptors stem from a human donor in good health (CMV status not recorded). Some clones in this sample may be carry-over from other donors' samples.

This rearrangement joins TRBV12-3 or TRBV12-4 to TRBJ2-2; either TRBD1 or TRBD2 may fit D (5 bases each). This CDR3 has 10 residues. Trimming took 8 bases from V and 13 from J, leaving 11 bases between them. CDR3 protein: CASAQEVLFF. The CDR3 nucleotides read TGTGCCAGCGCACAGGAGGTGCTGTTTTTT.

This sequence joins TRBV20-1 and TRBJ1-1; 7 bases are a match to TRBD1. The germline CDR1 and CDR2 sequences are DFQATT and SNEGSKA (reference sequence). The V segment lost 6 bases and the J segment 1 base; nucleotides outside the gene matches: 5. The length of the CDR3 is 13 residues. CDR3 DNA: TGCAGTGCCCAGGACAGGAGGAACACTGAAGCTTTCTTT. Its protein product is CSAQDRRNTEAFF.

The chain recombines TRBV27 with TRBJ1-6, with 7 bases lining up with TRBD1. Germline assignment: CDR1 MNHEY and CDR2 SMNVEV (reference sequence). The CDR3 consists of 13 residues. J gave up 9 bases and V 6 bases, and 5 bases lay outside the gene matches. CDR3 in DNA: TGTGCCAGCAGGTGGAACAGGGGTTCACCCCTCCACTTT. Its translation is CASRWNRGSPLHF.

This clonotype was seen more than once but under ten times. The genes are TRBV5-4 and TRBJ2-1, with D perhaps matching TRBD2 (7 bases). The germline V gene encodes CDR1 SGHNT and CDR2 YYREEE (reference sequence). CDR3 length equals 14 residues. Trimming took 1 base from V and 7 from J, leaving 12 bases between them. DNA of the CDR3: TGTGCCAGCAGCTTGTGGCGGGGGCAGAATGAGCAGTTCTTC. Translated: CASSLWRGQNEQFF.

There are a few counts of this clonotype. CDR3 region: CATADRGGNTEAFF. The CDR3 region has the DNA TGTGCCACCGCTGACAGGGGTGGGAACACTGAAGCTTTCTTT. V usage is TRBV24-1 and J usage is TRBJ1-1; 8 nucleotides agree with TRBD1. This CDR3 comprises 14 residues. Germline assignment: CDR1 KGHDR and CDR2 SFDVKD. Trimming removed 9 bases from V and 1 base from J; junction bases left unmatched: 6.

This chain uses TRBV18 with TRBJ1-3; TRBD1 might be the D (6 bases). The CDR3 has 17 residues. V dropped 4 bases and J dropped 2 bases, with 18 bases sitting between them. Germline V gene data show CDR1 as KGHSH and CDR2 as LQKENI. CDR3 sequence reads: CASSQSEQGDTGNTIYF. CDR3 sequence (DNA): TGTGCCAGCTCACAGTCCGAACAGGGAGATACTGGAAACACCATATATTTT.

The sample holds a few counts of this clonotype. The chain uses TRBV19 and TRBJ2-3, with no clear D. V was trimmed by 3 bases and J by 4 bases, leaving 8 bases between them. Germline V gives CDR1 LNHDA, CDR2 SQIVND (reference sequence). The CDR3 contains 13 residues. CDR3 coding DNA: TGTGCCAGTAGTATTGGGTCCCCAGATACGCAGTATTTT. Translating it yields CASSIGSPDTQYF.

This clonotype was observed a few times. The rearrangement joins TRBV7-9 to TRBJ1-5; 7 nucleotides align to TRBD1. Germline V gene sequence: CDR1 SEHNR, CDR2 FQNEAQ (reference sequence). The ends lost 5 bases at V and 0 bases at J; junction bases unmatched: 10. This CDR3 has 17 residues. This CDR3 reads CASSPTGAAYSNQPQHF. The DNA of the CDR3 is TGTGCCAGCAGCCCAACAGGGGCAGCGTATAGCAATCAGCCCCAGCATTTT.

The V call is TRBV20-1, the J call TRBJ2-1; D may match TRBD1 or TRBD2 (5 bases each). Per the germline V gene, CDR1 is DFQATT and CDR2 is SNEGSKA (reference sequence). The CDR3 spans 22 residues. V gave up 4 bases and J gave up 0 bases, with 34 bases separating them. CDR3 coding DNA: TGCAGTGCTAATGGGCCCCAGTTTCCCTCCGGGACCTATTCCCGCTCCTACAATGAGCAGTTCTTC. Its protein is CSANGPQFPSGTYSRSYNEQFF.

This clonotype was seen at least ten times. The genes are TRBV7-2 and TRBJ2-3, with 7 bases identical to TRBD2. V was clipped by 5 bases and J by 1 base; unmatched bases: 6. Germline V gives CDR1 SGHTA, CDR2 FQGNSA. CDR3 length: 15 residues. The CDR3: CASSGGGVGTDTQYF. The CDR3 DNA is TGTGCCAGCAGCGGGGGGGGGGTTGGCACAGATACGCAGTATTTT.

This clonotype has more than one count but fewer than ten. The V and J genes are TRBV27 and TRBJ2-7; 9 bases line up with TRBD1. The germline V gene encodes CDR1 MNHEY and CDR2 SMNVEV (reference sequence). The CDR3 consists of 14 residues. V shed 5 bases and J 4 bases; nucleotides not matched to a gene: 6. CDR3 DNA sequence: TGTGCCAGCAGTATGACAGGGGGATCTTACGAGCAGTACGTC. This encodes CASSMTGGSYEQYV.

The table lists this clonotype with many counts. The chain couples TRBV11-2 to TRBJ1-2; the D gene is possibly TRBD1 (5 bases). The CDR3 sequence is 15 residues long. V lost 2 bases, J lost 7 bases, and 17 bases lay in between. Germline CDR1 and CDR2: SGHAT and FQNNGV. CDR3 sequence (DNA): TGTGCCAGCAGCTTACCTACTGGGGGGAGTGGTGGCTACACCTTC. It yields the protein CASSLPTGGSGGYTF. The variable domain in full, with the rest retrieved from reference TRBV11-2 and TRBJ1-2, is EAGVAQSPRYKIIEKRQSVAFWCNPISGHATLYWYQQILGQGPKLLIQFQNNGVVDDSQLPKDRFSAERLKGVDSTLKIQPAKLEDSAVYLCASSLPTGGSGGYTFGSGTRLTVV.

The chain uses TRBV9 and TRBJ1-2; 7 bases match TRBD1. The junction had 9 bases not matched to a gene; V was cut back by 3 bases and J by 4 bases. The CDR3 covers 15 residues. Germline V lookup: CDR1 SGDLS, CDR2 YYNGEE. The DNA of the CDR3 is TGTGCCAGCAGCGCCTTGGACAGGTCGGCCTATGGCTACACCTTC. It codes for CASSALDRSAYGYTF.

The CDR3 loop reads CASSLAGTGRTDTQYF. The CDR3, as DNA: TGTGCCAGCAGCCTCGCGGGGACAGGGCGCACAGATACGCAGTATTTT. The genes are TRBV7-6 and TRBJ2-3, with TRBD1 matching over 9 bases. After removal of 5 bases from V and 1 base from J, the junction contained 7 bases not matched to a gene. Looked up from germline, CDR1 is SGHVS and CDR2 is FNYEAQ. The CDR3 has 16 residues.

The chain is built from TRBV10-3 and TRBJ1-1; tentatively, D is TRBD1 (5 bases). This CDR3 spans 16 amino acids. V was cut by 2 bases and J by 10 bases, with 23 bases left in between. Germline values: CDR1 ENHRY, CDR2 SYGVKD. The CDR3 loop is CAISEGSAVVRVGAFF. The CDR3, as DNA: TGTGCCATCAGTGAGGGGTCGGCCGTCGTCAGGGTCGGAGCTTTCTTT.

This clonotype occurred a few times. V and J are TRBV12-3 or TRBV12-4 and TRBJ1-2; perhaps TRBD1 as D (5 bases). This CDR3 spans 11 amino acids. V was shortened by 6 bases and J by 8 bases, with 10 bases between the two germline ends. This chain's CDR3 is CASSPGTGYTF. CDR3 nucleotide sequence: TGTGCCAGCAGCCCTGGGACCGGCTACACCTTC.

The table lists this clonotype with a few counts. This chain uses TRBV7-9 with TRBJ2-7, with 7 bases lining up with TRBD1. Germline loops: CDR1 SEHNR, CDR2 FQNEAQ (reference sequence). The CDR3 extends over 12 amino acids. V gave up 4 bases and J gave up 11 bases; unmatched junction bases: 8. The CDR3 sequence: CASSSQGRREYF. The CDR3 DNA sequence: TGTGCCAGCAGCTCACAGGGGCGGAGAGAGTACTTC. Together with reference TRBV7-9 and TRBJ2-7, the CDR3 gives the full variable domain: DTGVSQNPRHKITKRGQNVTFRCDPISEHNRLYWYRQTLGQGPEFLTYFQNEAQLEKSRLLSDRFSAERPKGSFSTLEIQRTEQGDSAMYLCASSSQGRREYFGPGTRLTVT.

This clonotype occurred a few times. This chain uses TRBV7-2 with TRBJ1-2; D is ambiguous. The CDR3 runs to 14 residues. Germline V gives CDR1 SGHTA, CDR2 FQGNSA. V lost 6 bases and J 3 bases, leaving 14 bases between the germline ends. This CDR3 reads CASSYAARDYGYTF. The CDR3, as DNA: TGTGCCAGCAGTTATGCGGCAAGGGACTATGGCTACACCTTC.

This clonotype appeared a few times. The junction and the germline gene differ at one end; a read error may be behind it. V usage is TRBV4-1 and J usage is TRBJ2-2, with no clear D. The germline V gene has CDR1 MGHRA and CDR2 YSYEKL. This CDR3 has 13 amino acids. The CDR3 coding sequence is TGCGCCAGCACCCAAAGGAACACCGGGGAGCTGTTTTTT. Its protein is CASTQRNTGELFF.